The sequence of this TCR beta chain was determined in a study of CD8+ T cells in alopecia areata. Study information: In an open-label trial, patients got 5 to 10 mg tofacitinib twice daily. People stayed on tofacitinib for 6 to 18 months, then stopped the drug for 6 months.

This clone was seen just once. Sequencing templates came from extracted RNA that was reverse transcribed into cDNA. The method was immunoSEQ multiplex PCR; TCRdb's version includes in-frame clones alone and lacks a portion of them. Here the sample spans roughly 230,000 clones, around two fifths being singletons. Treatment indicated: oral pan-JAK inhibitor, 5-10 mg twice daily. Collected material from alopecia areata patients comprised lesional scalp punch biopsies and peripheral blood. The trim removed 0 bases at V and 7 bases at J, leaving 4 bases unmatched. This CDR3 region has 15 residues. Germline CDR1 and CDR2: MGHRA and YSYEKL.

This receptor was taken from a human donor with alopecia areata. The J gene is TRBJ2-5, the V gene TRBV4-1, with 11 bases aligning to TRBD2. The sequences come from CD4+ T cells sorted from blood, collected around week 37, from a patient treated with tofacitinib. CDR3 DNA sequence: TGCGCCAGCAGCCAAGAGACTAGCGGGATAGGGACCCAGTACTTC. Its protein is CASSQETSGIGTQYF.